This TCR beta chain was obtained from a study of T cells in Graves' hyperthyroidism and ophthalmopathy. Amplification of TCR beta CDR3 regions used RNA as the template. A set of HTBI primers served as the primers for a first-round RT-PCR of the TCR CDR3. TCRdb processed the multiplex PCR reads anew with MiXCR; each CDR3 protein has one entry. The sample lists roughly 700,000 distinct CDR3 sequences; roughly a sixth were seen once. This clonotype was detected ten times or more. Germline trimming cut 1 base from V and 3 bases from J; bases unmatched to any gene: 7. This CDR3 has 16 amino acids. CDR1 is MDHEN and CDR2 is SYDVKM in the germline V gene.

This clonotype was obtained from a middle-aged man with Graves' hyperthyroidism. The chain employs TRBV28 and TRBJ2-3; 7 bases map to TRBD2. The specimen sequenced was blood. This chain's CDR3 is CASSLFGREGTDTQYF. In DNA, the CDR3 is TGTGCCAGCAGTTTATTCGGCAGGGAGGGGACAGATACGCAGTATTTT.